This TCR beta chain was captured in a study of shared clonotypes between healthy human individuals. Overall study context: Three CD4 naive, three CD4 memory, two CD8 naive and one CD8 memory plate were used per donor. Notes on the study in general: When compared with the clonotypes that were shared by all four sorted-subset donors, the non-shared clonotypes turned out to have lower generation probabilities. Rarefaction exposed incomplete sorted-subset sequencing despite large depth.

Worth noting for this clone: Its antigen is unidentified.

CDR3 length: 14 amino acids. Germline V CDR1 and CDR2: SGHRS, YFSETQ. Deletions cut 4 bases from V and 3 bases from J, with 12 bases between. In the sorted-subset replicate PCRs, 200 ng DNA, some 30,000 T cell genomes, was used. Measured with immunoSEQ multiplex PCR; TCRdb has only the in-frame clones, and not every one. This table has about 1.5 million clones, 98% appearing once. The chain joins TRBV5-1 to TRBJ2-3; perhaps TRBD1 as D (6 bases). What was sequenced was naive CD4+ T cells sorted from blood. As for subset: CD45RA+ positively selected. The TCR comes from a man between 25 and 39 years old in good health. The CDR3 spells CASSIQGRTDTQYF. CDR3 in DNA: TGCGCCAGCAGCATACAGGGTCGGACAGATACGCAGTATTTT.